This TCR beta chain was captured in a study of cytomegalovirus exposure and HLA in healthy donors (dated by TCRdb to 2017 to 2019). Broadly, across the study: An earlier analysis of roughly 610 of the donors reported 250 to 300 Gb of sequence data and around 110 million unique TCR beta sequences obtained from about 179 million T cells. An early release that covered 500 to 800 HLA-typed donors contained about 290 gigabases of sequencing data and tens of millions of unique TCR sequences. Of the roughly 390 genotyped donors, approximately 83% fell in the genetic ancestry cluster associated with self-reported Caucasian donors. The study was designed to test whether signatures of past pathogen exposure could be identified by cataloging public T cell receptors. Using immunosequencing, the study profiled T cell repertoires from 550 to 750 subjects and related those repertoires to cytomegalovirus serostatus. Along with the roughly 670-subject first cohort, a separate validation cohort of more than 90 different subjects was used. High-throughput TCR immunosequencing, statistical association of individual TCRs with disease status, and machine learning were combined to predict cytomegalovirus infection status. In a later analysis, previously published TCR beta repertoires from fewer than 750 donors were re-analyzed and high-resolution HLA genotyping was added so that TCR occurrence patterns could be studied. In the later analysis, no new phenotypic data were used to find candidate immune exposures; instead, reliance was placed on TCR beta sequences and their occurrence across donors. An earlier analysis of some 500 of the donors used high-throughput TCR beta sequencing to judge whether each TCR beta V gene segment behaved as functional or pseudogenic. Donor age, sex, ethnicity and CMV serostatus were compiled together with the repertoire data. A later genetic analysis used genome-wide SNP genotypes for about three fifths of the roughly 700 donors, treating that subset as a discovery cohort. All discovery cohort repertoires had been generated using a single sequencing platform. Both class I and class II loci were covered by HLA typing, at four-digit resolution. The number of donors typed differed by locus, with 629-630 for A, B, C, DRB1 and DQB1, around 560 for DQA1, 606 for DPA1, and around 460 for DPB1. A few DR-DQ haplotypes were handled as single units for association and clustering because linkage in the cohort was strong. Among about 370 genotyped donors of the cohort, an average of approximately 200,000 unique TCR beta nucleotide sequences was sequenced per donor, of which about 19% were non-productive.

V was cut back by 5 bases and J by 3 bases, leaving a gap of 8 bases between them. Spanning cysteine to phenylalanine, the CDR3 consists of 11 amino acids. Just the 33-base CDR3 DNA is kept, in frame starting at base 1. In the germline V gene, CDR1 corresponds to SQVTM and CDR2 to ANQGSEA. Library generation was performed with the immunoSEQ multiplex PCR assay. For the multiplex PCR, a mixture combining 60 forward primers for TCR Vbeta segments and 13 reverse primers for TCR Jbeta segments was used. Amplification of the CDR3 region of rearranged TCR beta genes was performed with a multiplex PCR assay on genomic DNA. On the Illumina HiSeq System, the amplified TCR beta libraries were sequenced as 87-base-pair reads. The study's own analysis went as follows. A later analysis counted approximately 76 million unique TCR beta chains across the 666 repertoires, and roughly 9.9 million of these chains were shared by at least two donors. To remove PCR and sequencing errors, raw reads were error-corrected and collapsed into unique sequences using a nearest-neighbor algorithm that merged closely related sequences. V, D and J gene segments were assigned by aligning CDR3 sequences to IMGT reference sequences. For a sequence to be retained, a match of at least six nucleotides was required to both a V gene segment and a J gene segment. A rearrangement counted as productive if the CDR3 had no stop codons and remained in frame with V and J, and every other rearrangement counted as non-productive. CDR3 was defined according to IMGT convention as the region running from the second conserved V-encoded cysteine to the conserved J-encoded phenylalanine. The earlier analysis of about 570 of the donors excluded any sequence lacking an unambiguous match to a single V gene segment. In an earlier analysis of several hundred of the donors, V segments were called functional above 56.7% productive rearrangements and were called segregating when the between-donor standard deviation exceeded 5%. A statistical classification framework was built to diagnose cytomegalovirus status from the catalog of TCR beta chain sequences. A later analysis assigned V and J genes by comparing TCR nucleotide sequences with IMGT/GENE-DB human TR gene sequences. A later analysis assigned CDR3 sequences and most-parsimonious VDJ recombination scenarios with the TCRdist pipeline. In a later analysis, each TCR beta chain was defined by its CDR3 amino acid sequence together with its V-gene family, and reads lacking a unique V-gene family were excluded. A later analysis removed 592 highly shared, low-generation-probability nucleotide sequences to deal with suspected cross-contamination and a sequencing artifact. In a later analysis, a clonal expansion index was calculated for each public chain from normalized within-repertoire ranks of inferred template counts. In a later analysis, generation probabilities were computed with a VDJ recombination model fitted to out-of-frame rearrangements, and the resulting probabilities were checked against IGoR. In a later analysis, TCR-TCR, TCR-HLA and TCR-CMV co-occurrence was scored with hypergeometric tests, and a repertoire-size bias correction was applied to TCR pairs. A later analysis estimated false discovery rates by permuting HLA or CMV assignments 20 times. A later analysis grouped co-occurring TCRs with DBSCAN, adding TCRdist sequence similarity when clustering within HLA-allele-positive subsets. Repertoires with fewer than 30,000 or more than 120,000 public chains were left out of co-occurrence clustering, as were about 5 repertoires with anomalous nucleotide sharing. The clones in this table, taken by TCRdb from immuneACCESS, are in-frame only. Not every clone is retained; where verified, under half of the shortfall comes from an unresolved V gene, and the cause of the rest is unknown. V, J and clone size were drawn from that table, and D and trimming were deduced from the DNA. Counted in this sample were tens of thousands of clones; less than 80% of them appeared once. The ten biggest clones cover under 25% of the sample.

This clone was picked up a small number of times. The target of this receptor is not known. Base qualities are not at hand, and no much larger clone is one base apart. In total, more than 500 healthy bone marrow donors made up the cohort. At the time of sampling, every cohort member was nominally healthy, though immune exposures that went unrecorded were likely present. The donor was CMV seropositive and belonged to the group of 250 to 300 seropositive cohort members. Each donor provided a peripheral blood sample, and peripheral blood mononuclear cells were used for TCR beta sequencing. The Qiagen DNeasy Blood Extraction Kit was used to extract genomic DNA from the blood cell samples. General conclusions and limits of the study: Most TCR sequences were observed very rarely across donors, whereas some public TCRs were present in many individuals. A later analysis found that TCR association rates varied across HLA loci, with DRB1 alleles showing the most associated TCRs and HLA-C alleles the fewest. The cohort was sequenced for TCR beta chains only, and without alpha or paired-chain data the features that could be detected were limited. A group of highly shared sequence variants was considered likely to be a technical artifact of the sequencing pipeline. According to a later analysis, most CMV-associated TCR beta chains appeared to be HLA-restricted, and the HLA associations seemed to be driven largely by CMV exposure. HLA typing was unavailable for some donors at each locus, so association tests used only the typed subset. Strong co-occurrence of HLA alleles, especially DR and DQ, made assigning TCR associations to individual alleles difficult. The classifier was reported to diagnose cytomegalovirus status with high specificity and sensitivity in both the original and validation cohorts. It was suggested by the authors that the approach could potentially be generalized to other disease states and immunological phenotypes. Correlated functional status among segregating V segments might reflect linkage disequilibrium, but an unknown experimental factor could not be ruled out. A further reported finding was that TCR beta sequences accurately predicted the HLA-A and HLA-B alleles for most subjects in the first cohort. Some IMGT-functional V segments, including TRBV6-2 and TRBV6-3, could not be distinguished by the 87-base-pair reads and were therefore excluded. At a false discovery rate of 0.05, a later analysis linked roughly 17,000 TCR beta sequences to specific HLA alleles. In a later analysis, HLA-associated TCR beta chains showed more clonal expansion and lower generation probabilities than non-associated chains that were equally common. Immune exposure information for the cohort was limited to CMV serostatus. According to a later analysis, parvovirus B19, influenza, CMV and Epstein-Barr virus appeared linked to several top co-occurrence clusters. The study listed 150 to 200 TCR beta chains as associated with cytomegalovirus. V-gene and J-gene trimming of TCR beta chains was associated with a missense DCLRE1C variant in a later genetic analysis, and the association was replicated in an independent cohort. The earlier analysis of about 600 of the donors excluded over 15 rarely observed V segments, including chromosome 9 orphons, because counts were too low. Presence/absence analyses assumed roughly uniform sequencing depth across donors, an assumption that may not hold. In vitro tests confirmed that a few of the cytomegalovirus-associated TCR beta chains recognize cytomegalovirus antigens. In an earlier analysis of some 550 of the donors, most TCR beta V segments were observed in productive rearrangements about 87% or about 30% of the time, broadly matching IMGT annotations. A later genetic analysis reported fewer N-insertions in productive TCRs among donors in an Asian-associated ancestry cluster than the roughly 690-donor mean.

The chain couples TRBV29-1 to TRBJ2-7, with TRBD2 as a weak D call on 5 bases. Sequenced: PBMCs. The TCR comes from a woman between 50 and 59 years old in good health and CMV-seropositive. The nucleotide sequence is given as TGCAGCGTTCTCGGGGACTACGAGCAGTACTTC. Protein translation: CSVLGDYEQYF.